This T cell receptor (beta chain) was recovered during a study of T cell responses to AZD1222 COVID-19 vaccine. This CDR3 spans 13 amino acids. Trimming left V 5 bases short and J 10 bases short, with 16 bases between. Germline V gene sequence: CDR1 SGHAT, CDR2 FQNNGV. The repertoire was sequenced with immunoSEQ multiplex PCR; TCRdb's copy has only in-frame clones and lacks some. The sample has fewer than 120,000 clones; roughly 92% are singletons. The chain is built from TRBV11-2 and TRBJ2-3, with D possibly matching TRBD2 (5 bases). This receptor was identified in an adult who received the AZD1222 COVID-19 vaccine. Sequencing was performed on peripheral blood, taken 28 days after the second AZD1222 dose. The CDR3 region is CASSPVVDYPQYF. The CDR3, as DNA: TGTGCCAGCAGCCCCGTTGTCGACTATCCGCAGTATTTT.